A single sample gave rise to the 14 T cell receptor beta chains below, sequenced in a study of cytomegalovirus exposure and HLA in healthy donors. In the PCR, 60 Vbeta and 13 Jbeta primers were used. Using immunoSEQ multiplex PCR, the repertoire was profiled, and TCRdb retains in-frame clones only, with some absent. The profile shows some 150,000 clones, about 65% of them singletons. Sequencing input: PBMCs. These receptors came from a woman in her 30s in good health and CMV-seronegative.

Worth noting for this clone: Different DNA sequences within this sample yield the same CDR3. This chain links TRBV5-1 with TRBJ2-5; D perhaps matches TRBD2 (5 bases). Deletions cut 0 bases from V and 5 bases from J, with 8 bases between. Germline-derived CDR1 and CDR2 are SGHRS and YFSETQ. This CDR3 comprises 13 residues. The chain's CDR3 is CASSLDRGETQYF. CDR3 nucleotide sequence: TGCGCCAGCAGCTTGGATCGCGGGGAGACCCAGTACTTC.

V and J are TRBV18 and TRBJ2-1; 9 bases align to TRBD1. The J segment lost 3 bases and the V segment lost 4 bases, leaving 7 bases of the junction unmatched. Germline assignment: CDR1 KGHSH and CDR2 LQKENI. The CDR3 sequence is 16 residues long. The CDR3 DNA reads TGTGCCAGCTCACGTTATGGGACAGGGCGCTACAATGAGCAGTTCTTC. It yields the protein CASSRYGTGRYNEQFF.

The chain combines TRBV6-4 with TRBJ2-3; 9 nucleotides line up with TRBD2. V shed 3 bases, J shed 5 bases, and the junction held 6 bases outside the gene matches. This CDR3 comprises 15 residues. Germline V lookup: CDR1 MRHNA, CDR2 SNTAGT. The CDR3: CASSEGAGGGDTQYF. The CDR3 bases are TGTGCCAGCAGTGAAGGAGCGGGAGGTGGAGATACGCAGTATTTT.

This sequence joins TRBV11-2 and TRBJ2-2; D is ambiguous. This CDR3 is 15 amino acids long. Germline CDR1 and CDR2: SGHAT and FQNNGV. V was clipped by 5 bases and J by 1 base, with 11 bases between them. The CDR3 here is CASSRINRNTGELFF. The CDR3 region has the DNA TGTGCCAGCAGCCGAATAAACAGGAACACCGGGGAGCTGTTTTTT.

This rearrangement joins TRBV6-1 to TRBJ1-1, with TRBD1 as a possible D gene (5 bases). The CDR3 contains 14 residues. V gave up 4 bases and J gave up 7 bases, with 16 bases separating them. Per germline, CDR1 MNHNS and CDR2 SASEGT. In DNA form, the CDR3 reads TGTGCCAGCAGTGCCTATGGGGGGAAGGATGAAGCTTTCTTT. Encoded protein: CASSAYGGKDEAFF.

The CDR3 reads CASSFLRGAINEQFF. The CDR3 nucleotides read TGTGCCAGCAGCTTTCTTCGCGGGGCTATCAATGAGCAGTTCTTC. The chain uses TRBV11-2 and TRBJ2-1; the D gene is possibly TRBD2 (6 bases). CDR1 SGHAT and CDR2 FQNNGV come from the germline V gene. V was cut by 3 bases and J by 6 bases, with 15 bases left in between. CDR3 size: 15 residues.

This rearrangement joins TRBV6-1 to TRBJ1-6, with D unclear. This CDR3 has 15 residues. Looked up from germline, CDR1 is MNHNS and CDR2 is SASEGT. V lost 0 bases to trimming and J lost 5 bases, with 8 bases between them. Written as DNA, the CDR3 is TGTGCCAGCAGTGAAGCAAGAGGGAATAATTCACCCCTCCACTTT. Protein product: CASSEARGNNSPLHF.

V usage is TRBV7-9 and J usage is TRBJ2-7, with 9 bases aligning to TRBD1. V was pared by 6 bases and J by 5 bases, with 14 bases of the junction left unmatched. Germline V gene data show CDR1 as SEHNR and CDR2 as FQNEAQ (reference sequence). The CDR3 runs 16 residues. CDR3 sequence: CASSSGTGTLSDEQYF. The CDR3 coding sequence is TGTGCCAGCAGTTCCGGGACAGGGACGCTATCGGACGAGCAGTACTTC.

This clone was observed a few times. The chain recombines TRBV10-3 with TRBJ1-3, with D maybe TRBD1 (6 bases). The germline V and J ends were trimmed by 8 bases and 1 base, with 9 bases remaining between them. The CDR3 totals 13 residues. The germline CDR1 and CDR2 sequences are ENHRY and SYGVKD. The CDR3 protein is CAIAQGSGNTIYF. CDR3 in DNA: TGTGCCATCGCACAGGGATCTGGAAACACCATATATTTT.

This clone was counted only a few times. V gene TRBV15 combines with J gene TRBJ1-6, with TRBD1 identical over 9 bases. Germline V gene data show CDR1 as LNHNV and CDR2 as YYDKDF (reference sequence). V shed 6 bases, J shed 6 bases, and the junction held 6 bases outside the gene matches. The CDR3 totals 15 residues. CDR3 nucleotides: TGTGCCACCAGTTTAACAGGGGGCTCTAATTCACCCCTCCACTTT. Its protein is CATSLTGGSNSPLHF. Combining the CDR3 with reference TRBV15 and TRBJ1-6 gives the whole variable domain DAMVIQNPRYQVTQFGKPVTLSCSQTLNHNVMYWYQQKSSQAPKLLFHYYDKDFNNEADTPDNFQSRRPNTSFCFLDIRSPGLGDTAMYLCATSLTGGSNSPLHFGNGTRLTVT.

The chain recombines TRBV14 with TRBJ2-1; D remains ambiguous. Germline V gene sequence: CDR1 SGHDN, CDR2 FVKESK. The CDR3 runs to 15 residues. Trimming removed 2 bases at V and 6 bases at J, with 14 bases between. The chain's CDR3 is CASSQLIYPRNEQFF. CDR3 in DNA: TGTGCCAGCAGCCAACTGATCTACCCGCGCAATGAGCAGTTCTTC.

The chain employs TRBV28 and TRBJ2-1, with D possibly matching TRBD1 (8 bases). Between the trimmed V and J ends, which lost 7 bases and 13 bases, there was a span of 29 bases. Germline V gene lookup returns CDR1 MDHEN and CDR2 SYDVKM. This CDR3 comprises 16 residues. The CDR3 reads CASTLMGGGAGGAQFF. The CDR3 DNA reads TGTGCCAGCACCCTTATGGGGGGAGGGGCAGGGGGCGCCCAGTTCTTC.

This chain uses TRBV19 with TRBJ2-2, with D perhaps TRBD2 (6 bases). Germline CDR1 is LNHDA and CDR2 is SQIVND (reference sequence). The CDR3 contains 16 residues. The ends were cut back, 7 bases at V and 0 bases at J, with 15 bases in the middle. The DNA of the CDR3 is TGTGCCAGTACCACCATAACGGGAGCGAACACCGGGGAGCTGTTTTTT. Encoded protein: CASTTITGANTGELFF.

The CDR3 nucleotides read TGTGCCAGCAGTCCTATGGGAGCGCACACCGGGGAGCTGTTTTTT. Residues: CASSPMGAHTGELFF. The V gene is TRBV27, the J gene TRBJ2-2, with D maybe TRBD2 (5 bases). Germline loops: CDR1 MNHEY, CDR2 SMNVEV (reference sequence). The ends were cut back, 5 bases at V and 3 bases at J, with 13 bases in the middle. The CDR3 sequence is 15 residues long.